The 17 T cell receptor beta chains listed next were all sequenced from one sample in a study of regulatory T cells in long-lasting Graves disease. Specified time point: persistent/refractory GD, antithyroid drugs over 5 years with positive TRAb. Preparation of the TCR library used RNA extracted from PBMCs. iRepertoire HTBI primers and Arm-PCR of CDR3 regions built TCR beta libraries. TCRdb re-called the multiplex PCR reads through MiXCR, storing one row per CDR3 protein. The sample holds 310,000 or so distinct CDR3 sequences, around 20% seen once. The specimen comprised peripheral blood mononuclear cells (PBMCs), sampled when the disease was refractory, from a patient treated with antithyroid drugs. The receptors originated from a female donor with Graves disease.

The sample holds a few counts of this clonotype. This chain connects TRBV10-3 to TRBJ2-2; D not certain. Germline loops: CDR1 ENHRY, CDR2 SYGVKD. CDR3 size: 15 residues. Trimming pared 5 bases from V and 4 bases from J, leaving 14 bases between. The CDR3 region has the DNA TGTGCCATCAGTCCAATTCTAGAGAGCACCGGGGAGCTGTTTTTT. The encoded protein is CAISPILESTGELFF.

The V call is TRBV12-3 or TRBV12-4, the J call TRBJ2-7, with 10 nucleotides matching TRBD2. The ends lost 3 bases at V and 2 bases at J; junction bases unmatched: 7. The CDR3 consists of 16 residues. The CDR3 here is CASSFGGLAVTYEQYF. CDR3 sequence (DNA): TGTGCCAGCAGTTTCGGAGGACTAGCGGTCACCTACGAGCAGTACTTC.

The table lists this clonotype with many counts. V gene TRBV12-3 or TRBV12-4 combines with J gene TRBJ2-7; 8 bases map to TRBD2. This CDR3 region has 14 residues. With 6 bases clipped from V and 0 bases from J, the junction kept 4 bases outside the gene matches. As DNA, the CDR3 is TGTGCCAGCAGCGGGCGGGAGGACTCCTACGAGCAGTACTTC. Translation: CASSGREDSYEQYF.

V usage is TRBV5-6 and J usage is TRBJ2-7, with D unresolved. Germline lookup yields CDR1 SGHDT and CDR2 YYEEEE. V lost 4 bases, J lost 5 bases, and 16 bases lay in between. This CDR3 has 14 residues. The CDR3 sequence: CASSIGSEGDEQYF. CDR3 DNA: TGTGCCAGCAGCATTGGATCGGAAGGCGACGAGCAGTACTTC.

This clonotype appeared many times. The chain recombines TRBV7-3 with TRBJ1-1; TRBD1 agrees at 7 bases. J gave up 5 bases and V 5 bases, and 5 bases lay outside the gene matches. CDR3 size: 13 residues. The germline V gene encodes CDR1 SGHTA and CDR2 FQGTGA. The CDR3 nucleotides are TGTGCCAGCAGCCCAGGGGGGTGGACTGAAGCTTTCTTT. This gives the protein CASSPGGWTEAFF.

This clonotype has more than one count but fewer than ten. This chain joins TRBV20-1 and TRBJ2-1; 9 bases are a match to TRBD2. The germline V gene has CDR1 DFQATT and CDR2 SNEGSKA (reference sequence). The junction had 5 bases not matched to a gene; V was cut back by 5 bases and J by 3 bases. This CDR3 contains 14 residues. For the CDR3, the DNA is TGCAGTGCTCGCAGCGGGGGGAGCTACAATGAGCAGTTCTTC. This translates into CSARSGGSYNEQFF.

This chain links TRBV15 with TRBJ1-3, with 7 bases identical to TRBD1. The V gene's germline CDR1 is LNHNV and CDR2 YYDKDF (reference sequence). The CDR3 has 16 amino acids. J gave up 0 bases and V 3 bases, and 5 bases lay outside the gene matches. In DNA form, the CDR3 reads TGTGCCACCAGCAGGTTACAGGGGATCTCTGGAAACACCATATATTTT. Its translation is CATSRLQGISGNTIYF.

This chain joins TRBV7-8 and TRBJ1-1, with 11 bases fitting TRBD1. The CDR3 is 13 amino acids. The ends lost 5 bases at V and 11 bases at J; junction bases unmatched: 7. Per germline, CDR1 SGHVS and CDR2 FQNEAQ. The CDR3 sequence is CASSTPGTGGAFF. Here the CDR3 DNA reads TGTGCCAGCAGCACCCCCGGGACAGGGGGGGCTTTCTTT.

This clonotype has just a few counts. J is TRBJ1-6 and V is TRBV7-9, with D possibly TRBD1 on 5 matching bases. Germline V lookup: CDR1 SEHNR, CDR2 FQNEAQ (reference sequence). Trimming left V 5 bases short and J 7 bases short, with 15 bases between. The CDR3 sequence is 15 residues long. CDR3 DNA sequence: TGTGCCAGCAGCCCAATTGGGGGTTTCAATTCACCCCTCCACTTT. It specifies CASSPIGGFNSPLHF.

V gene TRBV20-1 combines with J gene TRBJ1-1; D possibly corresponds to TRBD1 (5 bases). V was shortened by 1 base and J by 5 bases, with 14 bases between the two germline ends. The CDR3 consists of 14 residues. Per the germline V gene, CDR1 is DFQATT and CDR2 is SNEGSKA (reference sequence). The CDR3 region is CSARVGRWGTEAFF. The CDR3 DNA reads as TGCAGTGCTAGAGTCGGGAGGTGGGGGACTGAAGCTTTCTTT.

This clonotype was found a few times. The chain links TRBV18 to TRBJ1-4, with a possible D match to TRBD1 (5 bases). This CDR3 is built from 17 residues. V was pared by 3 bases and J by 0 bases, with 14 bases between. CDR1 KGHSH and CDR2 LQKENI come from the germline V gene. CDR3 nucleotides: TGTGCCAGCTCACCCAGGGCCCTGATAACAACTAATGAAAAACTGTTTTTT. The encoded protein is CASSPRALITTNEKLFF. The full variable domain, rest sourced from reference TRBV18 and TRBJ1-4, is NAGVMQNPRHLVRRRGQEARLRCSPMKGHSHVYWYRQLPEEGLKFMVYLQKENIIDESGMPKERFSAEFPKEGPSILRIQQVVRGDSAAYFCASSPRALITTNEKLFFGSGTQLSVL.

This chain joins TRBV7-6 and TRBJ2-2; D gene uncertain. There are 13 residues in the CDR3. Germline V CDR1 and CDR2: SGHVS, FNYEAQ. V was pared by 4 bases and J by 6 bases, with 9 bases between. The CDR3 loop reads CASSYSPPGELFF. The CDR3 DNA reads TGTGCCAGCAGCTACTCCCCGCCCGGGGAGCTGTTTTTT. Based on the CDR3 plus reference TRBV7-6 and TRBJ2-2, the full variable domain is GAGVSQSPRYKVTKRGQDVALRCDPISGHVSLYWYRQALGQGPEFLTYFNYEAQQDKSGLPNDRFSAERPEGSISTLTIQRTEQRDSAMYRCASSYSPPGELFFGEGSRLTVL.

This clonotype showed up many times. The chain combines TRBV30 with TRBJ1-1; D gene ambiguous. The CDR3 runs to 15 residues. Deletions cut 2 bases from V and 4 bases from J, with 17 bases between. In germline, CDR1 is GTSNPN, CDR2 SVGIG (reference sequence). DNA for the CDR3: TGTGCCTGGAGTTTCGGCCCTTCCGGAGGCACTGAAGCTTTCTTT. Protein product: CAWSFGPSGGTEAFF.

V is TRBV20-1 and J is TRBJ2-7; 9 positions match TRBD2. The J segment lost 1 base and the V segment lost 2 bases, leaving 9 bases of the junction unmatched. Germline V gene sequence: CDR1 DFQATT, CDR2 SNEGSKA (reference sequence). There are 16 residues in the CDR3. The CDR3, as DNA: TGCAGTGCTAGAAAGTTGCGTCTAGCGGGATCCTACGAGCAGTACTTC. It yields the protein CSARKLRLAGSYEQYF.

This clonotype turned up a few times. The chain couples TRBV7-9 to TRBJ1-5, with D possibly being TRBD1 (6 bases). Germline assignment: CDR1 SEHNR and CDR2 FQNEAQ (reference sequence). This CDR3 comprises 15 residues. Trimming removed 5 bases at V and 0 bases at J, with 11 bases between. The DNA of the CDR3 is TGTGCCAGCAGCGCCGGACAGATTAGCAATCAGCCCCAGCATTTT. This sequence encodes CASSAGQISNQPQHF.

The table lists this clonotype with many counts. This chain's CDR3 is CASSYSRGLGTEAFF. CDR3 DNA: TGTGCCAGCAGTTACTCCAGGGGGCTCGGCACTGAAGCTTTCTTT. The chain combines TRBV6-2 or TRBV6-3 with TRBJ1-1, with 8 bases lining up with TRBD1. The CDR3 spans 15 residues. CDR1 MNHEY and CDR2 SVGEGT come from the germline V gene. The V gene end was trimmed by 0 bases and the J gene end by 4 bases; junction bases not matched to a gene: 4.

This clonotype was seen only a few times. Just one base apart from a much larger clone, this may be a read error. This chain links TRBV2 with TRBJ2-7; no reliable D call. From germline, CDR1 is SNHLY and CDR2 FYNNEI. The V and J ends lost 6 bases and 3 bases respectively, with 3 bases between them. This CDR3 has 10 residues. CDR3 nucleotides: TGTGCCAGCAGGGTCTACGAGCAGTACTTC. Translation: CASRVYEQYF.